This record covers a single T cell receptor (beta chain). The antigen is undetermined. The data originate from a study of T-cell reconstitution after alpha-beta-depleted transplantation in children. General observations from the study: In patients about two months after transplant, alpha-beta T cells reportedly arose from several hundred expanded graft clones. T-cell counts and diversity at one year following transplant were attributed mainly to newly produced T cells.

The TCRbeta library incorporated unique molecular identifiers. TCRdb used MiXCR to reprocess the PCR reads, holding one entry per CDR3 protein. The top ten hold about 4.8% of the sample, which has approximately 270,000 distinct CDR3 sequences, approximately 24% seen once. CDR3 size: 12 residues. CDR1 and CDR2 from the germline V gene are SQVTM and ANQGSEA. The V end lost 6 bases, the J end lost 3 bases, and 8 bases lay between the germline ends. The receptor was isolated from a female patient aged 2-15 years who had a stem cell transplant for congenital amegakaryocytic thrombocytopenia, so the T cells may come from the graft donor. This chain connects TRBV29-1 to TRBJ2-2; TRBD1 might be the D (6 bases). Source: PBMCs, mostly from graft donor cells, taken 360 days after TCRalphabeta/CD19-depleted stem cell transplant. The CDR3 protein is CSVTGYTGELFF. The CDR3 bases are TGCAGCGTAACAGGGTACACCGGGGAGCTGTTTTTT.